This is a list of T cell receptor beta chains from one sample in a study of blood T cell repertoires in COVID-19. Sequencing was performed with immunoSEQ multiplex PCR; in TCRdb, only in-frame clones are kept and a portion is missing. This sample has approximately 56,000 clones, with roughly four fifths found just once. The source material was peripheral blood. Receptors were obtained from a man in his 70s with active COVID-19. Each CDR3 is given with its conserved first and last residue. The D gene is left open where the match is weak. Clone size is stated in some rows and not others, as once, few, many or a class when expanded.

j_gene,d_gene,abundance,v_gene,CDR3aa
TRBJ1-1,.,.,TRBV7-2,CASSLGGVSTEAFF
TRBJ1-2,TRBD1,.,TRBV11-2,CASSLDQGGLGGYTF
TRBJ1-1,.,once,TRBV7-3,CASSLTGNTEAFF
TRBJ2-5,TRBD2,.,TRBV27,CASSSRLAGETQYF
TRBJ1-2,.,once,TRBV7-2,CASPTGQPNYGYTF
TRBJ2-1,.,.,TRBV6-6,CASSYSNKGNEQFF
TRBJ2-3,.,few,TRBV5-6,CASSLSRVADTQYF
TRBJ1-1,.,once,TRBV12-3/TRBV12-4,CASGHGLGTEAFF
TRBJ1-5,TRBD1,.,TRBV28,CASISGQGRNQPQHF
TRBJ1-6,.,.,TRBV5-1,CASSSDTANSPLHF
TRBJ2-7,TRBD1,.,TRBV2,CASSELGTGASEQYF
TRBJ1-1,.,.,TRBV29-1,CSVGPDQGAFF
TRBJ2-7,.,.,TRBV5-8,CASSSISGALSKYF
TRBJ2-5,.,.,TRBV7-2,CASSLNSRRAGTSQETQYF
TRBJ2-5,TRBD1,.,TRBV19,CASSIVQWGQGTETQYF
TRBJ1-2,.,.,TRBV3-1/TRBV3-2,CASSSQGGYTF
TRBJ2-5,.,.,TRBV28,CASSLLTGRVTQYF
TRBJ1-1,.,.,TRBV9,CASSWTDNTEAFF
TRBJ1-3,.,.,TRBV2,CASSEAGRTLRGNTIYF
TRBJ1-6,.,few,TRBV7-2,CASSSYNSPLHF
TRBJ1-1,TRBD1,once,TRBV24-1,CATSQGEYTEAFF
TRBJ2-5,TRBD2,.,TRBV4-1,CASSQTGLANQETQYF
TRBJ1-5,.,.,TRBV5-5,CASSFGQGMSNQPQHF
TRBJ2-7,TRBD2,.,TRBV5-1,CASSLEAGATYEQYF
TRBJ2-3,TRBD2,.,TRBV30,CAWTTGLAADTQYF
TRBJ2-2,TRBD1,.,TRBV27,CASSRDRVNTGELFF
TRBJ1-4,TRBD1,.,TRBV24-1,CATPDRARATNEKLFF
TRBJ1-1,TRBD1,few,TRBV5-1,CASSVGTGGTEAFF
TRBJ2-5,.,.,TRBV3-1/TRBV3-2,CASSPGSLPGTQYF
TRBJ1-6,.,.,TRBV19,CASSGRQSSYNSPLHF
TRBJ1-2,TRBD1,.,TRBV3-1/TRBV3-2,CASSQRTGGGYTF
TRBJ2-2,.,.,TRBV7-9,CASSSTGIPGELFF
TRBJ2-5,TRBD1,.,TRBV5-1,CASSLQGARETQYF
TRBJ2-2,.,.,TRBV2,CASTNYQAGTGELFF
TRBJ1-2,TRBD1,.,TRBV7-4,CASSFHKARQGIGYTF
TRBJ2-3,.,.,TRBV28,CASSLSDYRTDTQYF
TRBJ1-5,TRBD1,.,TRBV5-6,CASSGGQEYQPQHF
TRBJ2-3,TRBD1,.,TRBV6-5,CASRLTGGRTDTQYF
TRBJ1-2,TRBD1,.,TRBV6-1,CASSEALGWTGSSYTF
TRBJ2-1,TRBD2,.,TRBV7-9,CASSPRVAGGNEQFF
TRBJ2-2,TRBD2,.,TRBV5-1,CASSRLAANTGELFF
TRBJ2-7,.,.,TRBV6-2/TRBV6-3,CASSWPPGTSYEQYF
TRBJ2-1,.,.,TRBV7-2,CASSEGQSSYNEQFF
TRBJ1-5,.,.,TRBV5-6,CASSFGTGYQPQHF
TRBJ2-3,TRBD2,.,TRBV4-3,CASSHPGLAGGTPSTDTQYF
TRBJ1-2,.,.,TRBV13,CASSLIGANYGYTF
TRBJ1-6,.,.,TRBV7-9,CASSLTAGNNSPLHF
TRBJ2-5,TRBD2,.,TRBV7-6,CASSQGGLAGLETQYF
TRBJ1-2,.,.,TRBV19,CASSIRLSPNYGYTF
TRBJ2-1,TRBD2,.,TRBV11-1,CASGLAGRYNEQFF
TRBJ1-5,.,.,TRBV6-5,CATTGGVGQPQHF
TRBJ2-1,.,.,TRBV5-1,CASSPTNRNEQFF